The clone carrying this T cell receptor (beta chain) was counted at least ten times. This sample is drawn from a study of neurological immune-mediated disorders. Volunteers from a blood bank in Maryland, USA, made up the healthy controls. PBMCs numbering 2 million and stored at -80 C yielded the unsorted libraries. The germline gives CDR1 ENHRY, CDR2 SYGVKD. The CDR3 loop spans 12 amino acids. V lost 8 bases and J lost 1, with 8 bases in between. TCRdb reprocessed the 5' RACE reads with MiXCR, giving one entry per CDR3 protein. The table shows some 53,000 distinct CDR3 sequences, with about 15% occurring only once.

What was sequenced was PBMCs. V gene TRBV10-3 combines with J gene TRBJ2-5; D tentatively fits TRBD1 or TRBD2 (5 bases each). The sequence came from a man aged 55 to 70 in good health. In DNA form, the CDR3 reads TGTGCCATCGGGGGAAGCCAAGAGACCCAGTACTTC. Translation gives CAIGGSQETQYF.